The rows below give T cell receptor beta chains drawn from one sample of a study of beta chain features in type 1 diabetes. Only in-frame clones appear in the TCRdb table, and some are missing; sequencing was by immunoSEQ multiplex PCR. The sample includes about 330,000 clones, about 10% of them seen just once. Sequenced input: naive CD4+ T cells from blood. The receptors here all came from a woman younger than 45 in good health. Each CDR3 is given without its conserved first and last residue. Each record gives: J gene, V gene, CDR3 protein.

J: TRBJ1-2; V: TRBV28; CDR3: ASSWDTYGYT
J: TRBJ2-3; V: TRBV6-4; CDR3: ASSVESTDTQY
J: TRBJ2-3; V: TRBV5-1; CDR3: ASRSRGASTDTQY
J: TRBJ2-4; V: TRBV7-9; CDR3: ASSRTENIQY
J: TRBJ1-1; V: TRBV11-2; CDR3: ASSRSGGAYTEAF
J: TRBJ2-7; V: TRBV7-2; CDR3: ASRLGQANYEQY
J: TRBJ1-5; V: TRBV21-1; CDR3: ASTPRDRDSGQPQH
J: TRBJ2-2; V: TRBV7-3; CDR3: ASSGDRMNTGELF
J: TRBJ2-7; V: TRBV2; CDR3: ASGGVYEQY
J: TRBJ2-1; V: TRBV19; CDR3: ASKLAGYTIYNEQF
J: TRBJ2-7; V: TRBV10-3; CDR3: AISEGLAGGPYEQY
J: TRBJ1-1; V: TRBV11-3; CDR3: ASSPRGADTEAF
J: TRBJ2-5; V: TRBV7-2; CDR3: ASSFNEKETQY
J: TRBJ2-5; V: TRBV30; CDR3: AWRLAGAETQY
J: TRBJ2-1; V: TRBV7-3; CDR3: ASSRQPLAGVNNEQF
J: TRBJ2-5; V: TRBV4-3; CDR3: ASSQQGRPRETQY
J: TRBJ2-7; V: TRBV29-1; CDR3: SVEFLAGEQY
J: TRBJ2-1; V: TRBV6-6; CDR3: ASSYQRGYNEQF
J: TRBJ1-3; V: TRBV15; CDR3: ATSRGRESGNTIY
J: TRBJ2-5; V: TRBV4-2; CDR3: ASRRSSGGQETQY
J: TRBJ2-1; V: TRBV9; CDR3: ASSVGASGENEQF
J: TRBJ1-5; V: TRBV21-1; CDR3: ASSRESCGEGGDQPQH
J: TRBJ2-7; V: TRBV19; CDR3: ASSISPGLSVYEQY
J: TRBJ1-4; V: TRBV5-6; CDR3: ASSLGQTSNEKLF
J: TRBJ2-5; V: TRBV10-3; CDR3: ATAAGETQY
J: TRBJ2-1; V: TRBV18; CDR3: ASSPGGLYNEQF
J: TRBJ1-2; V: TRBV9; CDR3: ASSVAASANYGYT
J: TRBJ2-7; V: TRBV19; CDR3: ASSIRGYEQY
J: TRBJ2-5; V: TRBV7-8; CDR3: ASSFGREETQY
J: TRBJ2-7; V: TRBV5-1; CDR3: ASSFIASYEQY
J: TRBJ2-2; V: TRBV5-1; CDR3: ASSLVDTSGGELF
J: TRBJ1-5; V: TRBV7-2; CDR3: ASSLVGTGLSNQPQH
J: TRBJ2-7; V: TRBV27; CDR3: ASRQYYEQY
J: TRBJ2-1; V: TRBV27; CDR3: ASSPRLAVDNEQF
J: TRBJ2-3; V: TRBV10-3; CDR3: AISRTESTDTQY
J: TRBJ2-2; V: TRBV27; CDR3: ASSLFPDSSNTGELF
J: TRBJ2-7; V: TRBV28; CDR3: ASRPAGGSSYEQY
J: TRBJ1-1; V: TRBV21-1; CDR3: ANSKCRGRTEAF
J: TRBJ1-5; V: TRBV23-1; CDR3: ASSQSWPHRGNQPQH
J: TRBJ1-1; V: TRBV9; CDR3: ASKEGTGTGNTEAF
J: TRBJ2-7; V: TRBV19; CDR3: ASKDQGSSYEQY
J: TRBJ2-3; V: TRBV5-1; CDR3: ASSPGLVGSTDTQY
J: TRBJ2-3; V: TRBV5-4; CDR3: ASSLSLGLAGGSTDTQY
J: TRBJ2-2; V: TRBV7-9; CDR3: ASSLEGTGELF
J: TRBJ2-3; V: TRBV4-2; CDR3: ASSQYRGGRTDTQY
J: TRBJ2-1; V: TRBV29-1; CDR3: SVVQGDPYNEQF
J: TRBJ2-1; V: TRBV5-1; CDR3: ASSPKGGFGYNEQF
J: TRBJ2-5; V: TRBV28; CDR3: ASSEWETQY
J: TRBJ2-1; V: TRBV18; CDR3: ASSPSPGQGYNEQF
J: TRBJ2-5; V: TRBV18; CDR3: ASSPQESGETQY
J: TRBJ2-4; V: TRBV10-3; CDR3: AISPGTGTNIQY
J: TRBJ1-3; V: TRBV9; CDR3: ASSVDPSSGNTIY
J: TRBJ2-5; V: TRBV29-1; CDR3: SVCTSGVGEETQY
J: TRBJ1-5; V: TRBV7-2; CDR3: ASSPQRGRNQPQH
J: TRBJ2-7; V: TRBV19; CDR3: ASSMSVTSGAYEQY
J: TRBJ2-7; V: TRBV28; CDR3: ASSVWHEQY
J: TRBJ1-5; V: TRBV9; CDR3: ASSVAHVTACYIYQPQH